The clone carrying this TCR beta chain was seen only once. Original methodology: Nucleated cell counts were estimated from reference gene primer amplification. Profiled with immunoSEQ multiplex PCR; TCRdb holds only in-frame clones, not every one. V, J and clone size are those of that table, while D and trimming were read from the DNA. The sample comprises nearly 200,000 clones, roughly 84% of which are singletons, and roughly 6.2% rests with the top ten. With 8 bases clipped from V and 2 bases from J, the junction kept 7 bases outside the gene matches. CDR1 LNHDA and CDR2 SQIVND come from the germline V gene (reference sequence). CDR3 length equals 14 residues. The source of the sample is a study of blood T cell repertoires in COVID-19. Study at large: The United States, Italy and Spain provided the acute and convalescent COVID-19 samples. T cells, B-cell-depleted T cells, or PBMCs supplied cDNA or gDNA.

Sequencing was done on a sample of peripheral blood. The chain carries TRBV19 and TRBJ1-1, with 8 bases lining up with TRBD1. This TCR came from a woman aged 40 to 49 who had recovered from COVID-19. CDR3 in amino acids: CASGRTGTNTEAFF. The CDR3, as DNA: TGTGCCAGTGGAAGGACAGGGACTAACACTGAAGCTTTCTTT. The full variable domain, with the rest looked up from reference TRBV19 and TRBJ1-1, is DGGITQSPKYLFRKEGQNVTLSCEQNLNHDAMYWYRQDPGQGLRLIYYSQIVNDFQKGDIAEGYSVSREKKESFPLTVTSAQKNPTAFYLCASGRTGTNTEAFFGQGTRLTVV.